A selection of T cell receptor beta chains follows, all from one sample in a study of regulatory T cells in long-lasting Graves disease. MiXCR was run by TCRdb on the multiplex PCR reads, yielding one entry per CDR3 protein. Here the sample spans about 470,000 distinct CDR3 sequences, 20% to 25% being singletons. The material sequenced was peripheral blood mononuclear cells (PBMCs), taken when the disease was refractory, from a patient treated with antithyroid drugs. Receptors originate from a female donor with Graves disease. Both conserved end residues are part of each CDR3. Each record gives: clone size, J gene, D gene, V gene, CDR3 DNA, CDR3 protein. A D gene is named only where the DNA matches it firmly. Clone sizes are given selectively: once, few, many, or a class where the clone is expanded.

>many|TRBJ2-7|NA|TRBV12-3/TRBV12-4
TGTGCCACCGGGGATTCAACCTTATACGAGCAGTACTTC
CATGDSTLYEQYF
>many|TRBJ2-1|NA|TRBV28
TGTGCCAGCAGTGCCACTGACAGAAATGAGCAGTTCTTC
CASSATDRNEQFF
>NA|TRBJ2-3|NA|TRBV7-2
TGTGCCAGCAGCTCCTACGCAGATACGCAGTATTTT
CASSSYADTQYF
>many|TRBJ1-5|NA|TRBV6-1
TGTGCCAGCAGTGGGGCAGTTAGCAATCAGCCCCAGCATTTT
CASSGAVSNQPQHF
>few|TRBJ2-2|NA|TRBV7-8
TGTGCCAGCAGCTTAGTGAGGGGTCGGACCGGGGAGCTGTTTTTT
CASSLVRGRTGELFF
>NA|TRBJ1-3|NA|TRBV7-9
TGTGCCAGCAGCGAAAGGGGGGTGTACACCATATATTTT
CASSERGVYTIYF
>many|TRBJ2-7|NA|TRBV10-3
TGTGCCATCAGTGAGACAGGACCGCTGATCGAGCAGTACTTC
CAISETGPLIEQYF
>many|TRBJ1-5|TRBD1|TRBV28
TGTGCCAGCAGTTTGGTGGGACAGCCGGATCAGCCCCAGCATTTT
CASSLVGQPDQPQHF
>many|TRBJ1-1|NA|TRBV6-5
TGTGCCAGCAGTTCCATGGGTAGTCTATTCATGAACACTGAAGCTTTCTTT
CASSSMGSLFMNTEAFF
>few|TRBJ2-7|TRBD2|TRBV20-1
TGCAGTGCAAGGAGCGGGGGGTTTGGCGAGCAGTACTTC
CSARSGGFGEQYF
>NA|TRBJ2-7|TRBD1|TRBV20-1
TGCAGTGTTAGAGTGGTGGACAGGGGGCGGTACGAGCAGTACTTC
CSVRVVDRGRYEQYF
>NA|TRBJ2-5|NA|TRBV19
TGTGCCAGTAACCCCGCGGTAGGGTGGGAGACCCAGTACTTC
CASNPAVGWETQYF
>few|TRBJ1-1|NA|TRBV29-1
TGCAGCGTTGAGACCTCAGGGCGGGGGACTGAAGCTTTCTTT
CSVETSGRGTEAFF
>few|TRBJ2-7|NA|TRBV12-3/TRBV12-4
TGTGCCAGTACGGTGGACAGCCACTCCTACGAGCAGTACTTC
CASTVDSHSYEQYF
>NA|TRBJ2-2|TRBD2|TRBV12-3/TRBV12-4
TGTGCCAGCACCTCAAGCGGGGGCTACGCGAACACCGGGGAGCTGTTTTTT
CASTSSGGYANTGELFF
>NA|TRBJ1-4|NA|TRBV13
TGTGCCAGCGGGGGCGCGGATAATGAAAAACTGTTTTTT
CASGGADNEKLFF
>many|TRBJ1-1|NA|TRBV11-3
TGTGCCAGCACCTCCCTGTCCTATGAAGCTTTCTTT
CASTSLSYEAFF
>NA|TRBJ2-7|TRBD1|TRBV28
TGTGCCAGCAGTTTATTACCCGGGACAGGGGACTACGAGCAGTACTTC
CASSLLPGTGDYEQYF
>few|TRBJ2-2|NA|TRBV7-3
TGTGCCAGCAGCTTGATCGGGAGTGCCACCGGGGAGCTGTTTTTT
CASSLIGSATGELFF
>NA|TRBJ1-2|TRBD1|TRBV7-6
TGTGGCAGCAGCTTAGCGACAGGGGGCTATGGCTACACCTTC
CGSSLATGGYGYTF
>NA|TRBJ1-5|NA|TRBV20-1
TGCAGTGCTAGACGGCCTAGCAATCAGCCCCAGCATTTT
CSARRPSNQPQHF
>few|TRBJ2-1|NA|TRBV7-2
TGTGCCAGCAGATTCGCCCTATACAATGAGCAGTTCTTC
CASRFALYNEQFF
>many|TRBJ2-5|TRBD2|TRBV15
TGTGCCACCAGCAGAGTGGGCGGGGGGGCAGTTCGGGAGACCCAGTACTTC
CATSRVGGGAVRETQYF
>many|TRBJ1-1|NA|TRBV20-1
TGCAGTGCTATCGACCGGGACACTGAAGCTTTCTTT
CSAIDRDTEAFF